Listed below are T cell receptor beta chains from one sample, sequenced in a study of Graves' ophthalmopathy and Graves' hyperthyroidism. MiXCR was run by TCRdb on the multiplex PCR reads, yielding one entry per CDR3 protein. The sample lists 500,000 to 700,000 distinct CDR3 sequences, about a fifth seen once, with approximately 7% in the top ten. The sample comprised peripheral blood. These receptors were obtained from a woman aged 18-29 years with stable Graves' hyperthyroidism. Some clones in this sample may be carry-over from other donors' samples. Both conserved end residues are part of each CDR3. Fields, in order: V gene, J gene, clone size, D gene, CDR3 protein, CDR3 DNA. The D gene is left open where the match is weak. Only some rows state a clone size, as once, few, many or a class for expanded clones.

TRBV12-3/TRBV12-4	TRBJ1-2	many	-	CASRGHSNYGYTF	TGTGCCAGCAGGGGACACTCTAACTATGGCTACACCTTC
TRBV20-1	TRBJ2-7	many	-	CSASGGPTTYEQYF	TGCAGTGCTAGCGGGGGGCCCACTACCTACGAGCAGTACTTC
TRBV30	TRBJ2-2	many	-	CAWSPYRFRDGELFF	TGTGCCTGGAGCCCCTACAGGTTCCGTGACGGGGAGCTGTTTTTT
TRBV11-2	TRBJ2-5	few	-	CASSFTSRETQYF	TGTGCCAGCAGTTTCACTAGCAGGGAGACCCAGTACTTC
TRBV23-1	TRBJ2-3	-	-	CACTIAEGPATQYF	TGTGCCTGCACCATCGCCGAGGGGCCAGCTACGCAGTATTTT
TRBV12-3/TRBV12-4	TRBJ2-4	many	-	CASSLGPENIKYF	TGTGCCAGCAGCCTCGGACCTGAAAACATTAAGTACTTC
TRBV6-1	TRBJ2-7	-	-	CASSPSPLEYEQYF	TGTGCCAGCAGCCCATCGCCCCTTGAGTACGAGCAGTACTTC
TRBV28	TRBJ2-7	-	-	CASSPGTVGVDEQYF	TGTGCCAGCAGTCCCGGAACCGTTGGGGTCGACGAGCAGTACTTC
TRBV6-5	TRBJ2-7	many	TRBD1	CASSYREVGQGSYEQYF	TGTGCCAGCAGTTACAGGGAAGTAGGACAGGGTTCATACGAGCAGTACTTC
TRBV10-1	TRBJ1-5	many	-	CASSRDTNYQPQHF	TGCGCCAGCAGTCGGGACACCAATTATCAGCCCCAGCATTTT
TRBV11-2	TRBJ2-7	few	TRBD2	CASSKTSGGYEQYF	TGTGCCAGCAGCAAGACTAGCGGGGGATACGAGCAGTACTTC
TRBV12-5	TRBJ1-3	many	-	CASGLDSAGNTIYF	TGTGCTAGTGGGCTCGACAGTGCTGGAAACACCATATATTTT
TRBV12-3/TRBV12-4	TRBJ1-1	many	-	CASRGRGNYMNTEAFF	TGTGCCAGCAGGGGGAGGGGGAACTACATGAACACTGAAGCTTTCTTT
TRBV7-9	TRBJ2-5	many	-	CASSLLSPFGAETQYF	-
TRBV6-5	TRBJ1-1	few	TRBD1	CASSYSRGQGAFF	TGTGCCAGCAGTTACTCGAGGGGGCAGGGAGCTTTCTTT
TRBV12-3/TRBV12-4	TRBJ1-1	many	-	CASSLGSRVRNTEAFF	TGTGCCAGCAGTTTAGGATCTCGGGTTCGGAACACTGAAGCTTTCTTT
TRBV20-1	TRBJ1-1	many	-	CSAVVAGNTEAFF	TGCAGTGCCGTAGTAGCGGGGAACACTGAAGCTTTCTTT
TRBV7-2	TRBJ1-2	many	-	CASSLAALGTAQGYGYTF	TGTGCCAGCAGCTTAGCAGCTCTAGGGACGGCGCAGGGCTATGGCTACACCTTC
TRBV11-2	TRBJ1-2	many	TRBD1	CASSPGGVAGPNYGYTF	TGTGCCAGCAGCCCAGGGGGTGTGGCAGGGCCAAACTATGGCTACACCTTC
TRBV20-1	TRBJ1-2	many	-	CSASRRDRNYGYTF	TGCAGTGCTAGTCGTCGGGATAGAAACTATGGCTACACCTTC
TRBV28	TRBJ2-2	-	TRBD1	CASGPGTGITGELFF	TGTGCCAGCGGACCCGGGACAGGGATTACCGGGGAGCTGTTTTTT
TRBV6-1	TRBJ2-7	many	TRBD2	CASSHFTGGGSYEQYF	TGTGCCAGCAGTCATTTTACGGGAGGTGGGTCCTACGAGCAGTACTTC
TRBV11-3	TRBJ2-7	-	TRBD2	CASSLGGGREQYF	TGTGCCAGCAGCTTAGGCGGGGGACGCGAGCAGTACTTC
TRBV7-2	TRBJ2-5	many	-	CASSSEGLMETQYF	TGTGCCAGCAGCTCCGAGGGTCTTATGGAGACCCAGTACTTC
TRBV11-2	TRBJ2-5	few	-	CASSSSRNKETQYF	TGTGCCAGCAGCAGTAGCAGAAATAAAGAGACCCAGTACTTC
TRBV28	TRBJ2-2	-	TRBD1	CASTSGGQGTGELFF	TGTGCCAGCACCTCTGGGGGACAGGGTACCGGGGAGCTGTTTTTT
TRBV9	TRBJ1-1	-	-	CASSPSRGWGTEAFF	TGTGCCAGCAGCCCATCACGGGGGTGGGGCACTGAAGCTTTCTTT
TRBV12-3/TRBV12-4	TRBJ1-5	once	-	CASSYQQRSNQPQHF	TGTGCCAGCAGTTATCAACAACGTAGCAATCAGCCCCAGCATTTT
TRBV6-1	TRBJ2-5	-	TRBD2	CASGLAGVETQYF	TGTGCCAGTGGACTAGCGGGAGTGGAGACCCAGTACTTC